This is a list of T cell receptor beta chains from one sample in a study of CD8+ T cells in alopecia areata. The assay was immunoSEQ multiplex PCR, and TCRdb's table has in-frame clones only and misses some. The data contain around 100,000 clones, around 86% of them singletons. The sequencing here drew on CD8+ T cells sorted from blood, taken at roughly week 30, from a patient treated with tofacitinib. The receptors come from a human donor with alopecia areata. The conserved cysteine and the conserved F or W are not part of the CDR3 here. D genes are given only for firm matches.

CDR3 protein	CDR3 length	V gene	J gene	D gene
ASSPPYAGAYEQY	13	TRBV9	TRBJ2-7	NA
ASSRGLSSTDTQY	13	TRBV4-2	TRBJ2-3	TRBD2
ASSLETSGTDTQY	13	TRBV5-1	TRBJ2-3	TRBD2
AGLKGGANTGELF	13	TRBV2	TRBJ2-2	NA
ASRSGLQETQY	11	TRBV2	TRBJ2-5	NA
AWRQGRGRGDSYEQY	15	TRBV30	TRBJ2-7	TRBD1
ASSMGRRGPSNQPQH	15	TRBV19	TRBJ1-5	TRBD1
ASKTGGWTEAF	11	TRBV27	TRBJ1-1	TRBD1
ASRLSAGRGEQY	12	TRBV23-1	NA	NA
ASSALGLAGGPRAEQY	16	TRBV6-1	TRBJ2-7	TRBD2
ASSYSGGEVEAF	12	TRBV6-5	TRBJ1-1	NA
SVEGKIQGETEAF	13	TRBV29-1	TRBJ1-1	TRBD1
ASSQAASGQPQH	12	TRBV4-1	TRBJ1-5	NA
ASSDRGFTDTQY	12	TRBV6-4	TRBJ2-3	NA
ASSQDDSPLGGYT	13	TRBV4-1	TRBJ1-2	NA
ASSPRKLFTGETQY	14	TRBV7-2	TRBJ2-5	NA
ASSQGTASYEQY	12	TRBV4-1	TRBJ2-7	TRBD1